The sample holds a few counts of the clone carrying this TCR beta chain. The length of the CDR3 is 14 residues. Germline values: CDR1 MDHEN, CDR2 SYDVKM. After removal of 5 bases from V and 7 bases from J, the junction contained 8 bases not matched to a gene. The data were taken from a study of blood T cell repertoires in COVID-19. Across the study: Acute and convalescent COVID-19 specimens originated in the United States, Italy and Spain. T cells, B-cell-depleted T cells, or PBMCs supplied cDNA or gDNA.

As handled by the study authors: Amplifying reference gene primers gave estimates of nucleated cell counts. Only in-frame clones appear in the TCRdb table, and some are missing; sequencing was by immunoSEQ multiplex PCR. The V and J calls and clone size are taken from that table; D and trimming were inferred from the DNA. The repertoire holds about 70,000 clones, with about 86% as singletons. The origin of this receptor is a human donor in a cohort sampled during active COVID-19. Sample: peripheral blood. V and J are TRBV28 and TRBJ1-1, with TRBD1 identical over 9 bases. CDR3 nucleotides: TGTGCCAGCAGTATGACAGGGGGGAATAATGAAGCTTTCTTT. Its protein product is CASSMTGGNNEAFF.